Listed below are T cell receptor beta chains from one sample, sequenced in a study of blood T cells in healthy people across ages. MiXCR, applied by TCRdb to the 5' RACE reads, yields one record per CDR3 protein. The profile shows 1.8 million or so distinct CDR3 sequences, approximately 40% of them singletons. The sample comprised blood. The receptor source for this set is a human donor in good health. CDR3s include the opening cysteine and the closing phenylalanine or tryptophan. Not all rows give a size; the values are once, few, many and, for expanded clones, a class.

J gene: TRBJ1-4
V gene: TRBV7-2
clone size: NA
CDR3 length: 13
CDR3 protein: CASSPDRTEKLFF

J gene: TRBJ2-5
V gene: TRBV7-3
clone size: many
CDR3 length: 15
CDR3 protein: CASSGGTSRGETQYF

J gene: TRBJ1-1
V gene: TRBV20-1
clone size: NA
CDR3 length: 12
CDR3 protein: CSARRVNTEAFF

J gene: TRBJ2-3
V gene: TRBV10-3
clone size: NA
CDR3 length: 15
CDR3 protein: CAISDWTSGTDTQYF

J gene: TRBJ2-3
V gene: TRBV20-1
clone size: NA
CDR3 length: 19
CDR3 protein: CSARDRDWPPTVTTDTQYF

J gene: TRBJ2-3
V gene: TRBV11-3
clone size: few
CDR3 length: 14
CDR3 protein: CASSSGQNTDTQYF

J gene: TRBJ2-1
V gene: TRBV29-1
clone size: few
CDR3 length: 12
CDR3 protein: CSDETGDNEQFF

J gene: TRBJ2-3
V gene: TRBV12-3/TRBV12-4
clone size: NA
CDR3 length: 16
CDR3 protein: CASSSPNRGSTDTQYF

J gene: TRBJ2-2
V gene: TRBV29-1
clone size: NA
CDR3 length: 13
CDR3 protein: CSGSLGLAGELFF

J gene: NA
V gene: TRBV20-1
clone size: NA
CDR3 length: 14
CDR3 protein: CSARVSSGAYEQYF

J gene: TRBJ1-4
V gene: TRBV6-6
clone size: NA
CDR3 length: 15
CDR3 protein: CASKSSGTSNEKLFF

J gene: TRBJ1-2
V gene: TRBV2
clone size: NA
CDR3 length: 13
CDR3 protein: CASIQGANYGYTF

J gene: TRBJ2-7
V gene: TRBV20-1
clone size: NA
CDR3 length: 16
CDR3 protein: CSARDAGFGATYEQYF

J gene: TRBJ1-2
V gene: TRBV4-2
clone size: few
CDR3 length: 15
CDR3 protein: CASSQPGQGIYGYTF

J gene: TRBJ1-2
V gene: TRBV5-6
clone size: NA
CDR3 length: 12
CDR3 protein: CASSSYTNGYTF

J gene: TRBJ1-1
V gene: TRBV10-3
clone size: NA
CDR3 length: 17
CDR3 protein: CAISDSLGDRSSTEAFF

J gene: TRBJ2-7
V gene: TRBV12-3/TRBV12-4
clone size: few
CDR3 length: 15
CDR3 protein: CASSLGQGFRAEQYF

J gene: TRBJ1-2
V gene: TRBV6-5
clone size: few
CDR3 length: 15
CDR3 protein: CASGYSYSSDYGYTF

J gene: TRBJ2-5
V gene: TRBV29-1
clone size: NA
CDR3 length: 13
CDR3 protein: CSVEGAGEETQYF

J gene: TRBJ2-1
V gene: TRBV4-2
clone size: NA
CDR3 length: 16
CDR3 protein: CASSRSGRSSYNEQFF

J gene: TRBJ2-1
V gene: TRBV5-1
clone size: NA
CDR3 length: 19
CDR3 protein: CASSRDGLAGGDPYNEQFF

J gene: TRBJ1-1
V gene: TRBV5-5
clone size: NA
CDR3 length: 13
CDR3 protein: CASSFPDRAMAFF

J gene: TRBJ1-1
V gene: TRBV6-1
clone size: NA
CDR3 length: 12
CDR3 protein: CASSSWQSEAFF

J gene: TRBJ2-3
V gene: TRBV27
clone size: NA
CDR3 length: 17
CDR3 protein: CASSPKRLAGYTDTQYF

J gene: TRBJ1-1
V gene: TRBV12-3/TRBV12-4
clone size: NA
CDR3 length: 15
CDR3 protein: CASSRVIQGDTEAFF

J gene: TRBJ2-5
V gene: TRBV15
clone size: few
CDR3 length: 17
CDR3 protein: CATSRVEGVGSLEEQYF

J gene: TRBJ2-1
V gene: TRBV7-2
clone size: NA
CDR3 length: 15
CDR3 protein: CASRNLAGAPNEQFF

J gene: TRBJ2-5
V gene: TRBV20-1
clone size: NA
CDR3 length: 14
CDR3 protein: CSAITSGGVETQYF

J gene: TRBJ2-1
V gene: TRBV6-5
clone size: NA
CDR3 length: 13
CDR3 protein: CASSLLRGSEQFF

J gene: TRBJ2-4
V gene: TRBV10-3
clone size: few
CDR3 length: 12
CDR3 protein: CAIRLAHNEQYF

J gene: TRBJ2-7
V gene: TRBV20-1
clone size: few
CDR3 length: 16
CDR3 protein: CSAREGPPGNIYEQYF

J gene: TRBJ2-1
V gene: TRBV5-1
clone size: NA
CDR3 length: 16
CDR3 protein: CASSLGTPLHTNEQFF

J gene: TRBJ2-5
V gene: TRBV20-1
clone size: few
CDR3 length: 13
CDR3 protein: CSASGGGQETQYF

J gene: TRBJ1-5
V gene: TRBV19
clone size: few
CDR3 length: 14
CDR3 protein: CASSPPDSNQPQHF

J gene: TRBJ2-7
V gene: TRBV7-2
clone size: many
CDR3 length: 14
CDR3 protein: CASSLWGQSYEQYF

J gene: TRBJ2-3
V gene: TRBV29-1
clone size: many
CDR3 length: 14
CDR3 protein: CSVAAGRGTDTQYF

J gene: TRBJ1-1
V gene: TRBV16
clone size: NA
CDR3 length: 12
CDR3 protein: CASSHTQAEAFF

J gene: TRBJ1-1
V gene: TRBV7-2
clone size: NA
CDR3 length: 16
CDR3 protein: CASSFGQGASRTEAFF

J gene: TRBJ1-2
V gene: TRBV3-1
clone size: NA
CDR3 length: 13
CDR3 protein: CASSLGLHGQYTF

J gene: TRBJ1-2
V gene: TRBV6-2/TRBV6-3
clone size: NA
CDR3 length: 14
CDR3 protein: CASRPGRTPYSYTF

J gene: TRBJ1-4
V gene: TRBV7-2
clone size: few
CDR3 length: 14
CDR3 protein: CASSLDGYNEKLFF

J gene: TRBJ1-1
V gene: TRBV7-2
clone size: NA
CDR3 length: 12
CDR3 protein: CASSVMVTEAFF

J gene: TRBJ2-3
V gene: TRBV7-2
clone size: few
CDR3 length: 14
CDR3 protein: CASSETSSTDTQYF

J gene: TRBJ2-3
V gene: TRBV10-3
clone size: NA
CDR3 length: 12
CDR3 protein: CAIAGSTDTQYF

J gene: TRBJ2-7
V gene: TRBV24-1
clone size: many
CDR3 length: 13
CDR3 protein: CATSDLGGYEQYF

J gene: TRBJ2-7
V gene: TRBV7-6
clone size: NA
CDR3 length: 17
CDR3 protein: CASSLDQGQEGFYEQYF

J gene: TRBJ2-7
V gene: TRBV5-1
clone size: NA
CDR3 length: 15
CDR3 protein: CASSLVRTGSYEQYF

J gene: TRBJ1-4
V gene: TRBV28
clone size: NA
CDR3 length: 15
CDR3 protein: CASSLGGSRREKLFF